One and the same sample provided the 17 T cell receptor beta chains below, sequenced in a study of cytomegalovirus exposure and HLA in healthy donors. PCR amplification relied on 60 Vbeta primers (plus 13 Jbeta primers). The method was immunoSEQ multiplex PCR; TCRdb's version includes in-frame clones alone and lacks a portion of them. The sample records some 110,000 clones, over 9.5% being singletons. Specimen: PBMCs. Receptors were obtained from a man in his forties in good health and CMV-seropositive.

V usage is TRBV4-2 and J usage is TRBJ2-7, with 8 bases aligning to TRBD2. CDR3 size: 17 residues. V dropped 2 bases and J dropped 3; count of bases not matched to a gene: 12. Germline CDR1 is LGHNA and CDR2 is YNFKEQ. The CDR3 coding sequence is TGTGCCAGCAGCCAAACCGCCCAGCGGGAGATGCACTACGAGCAGTACTTC. The encoded protein is CASSQTAQREMHYEQYF.

This rearrangement joins TRBV25-1 to TRBJ2-2; D is possibly TRBD1 (5 bases). V lost 5 bases to trimming and J lost 3 bases, with 22 bases between them. In germline, CDR1 is MGHDK, CDR2 SYGVNS. The CDR3 loop spans 18 amino acids. The CDR3 DNA reads TGTGCCAGCAGTATCAGGGTGAAGGGTAGAGTGGACACCGGGGAGCTGTTTTTT. Translating it yields CASSIRVKGRVDTGELFF. Variable domain in full (rest from reference TRBV25-1 and TRBJ2-2): EADIYQTPRYLVIGTGKKITLECSQTMGHDKMYWYQQDPGMELHLIHYSYGVNSTEKGDLSSESTVSRIRTEHFPLTLESARPSHTSQYLCASSIRVKGRVDTGELFFGEGSRLTVL.

Only a few counts were recorded for this clone. V usage is TRBV5-1 and J usage is TRBJ2-3, with 7 bases lining up with TRBD2. CDR3 size: 15 residues. Germline loops: CDR1 SGHRS, CDR2 YFSETQ. V shed 4 bases, J shed 2 bases, and the junction held 7 bases outside the gene matches. CDR3 loop: CASSDRGVYTDTQYF. The CDR3, as DNA: TGCGCCAGCAGCGACCGGGGGGTTTACACAGATACGCAGTATTTT. Full variable domain (outside the CDR3, taken from reference TRBV5-1 and TRBJ2-3): KAGVTQTPRYLIKTRGQQVTLSCSPISGHRSVSWYQQTPGQGLQFLFEYFSETQRNKGNFPGRFSGRQFSNSRSEMNVSTLELGDSALYLCASSDRGVYTDTQYFGPGTRLTVL.

The CDR3 is CAHTDRGIREQFF. For the CDR3, the DNA is TGTGCCCACACGGACAGGGGAATAAGAGAGCAGTTCTTC. The chain recombines TRBV7-9 with TRBJ2-1, with 9 bases that match TRBD1. From germline, CDR1 is SEHNR and CDR2 FQNEAQ (reference sequence). The CDR3 is 13 amino acids. V dropped 11 bases and J dropped 10; count of bases not matched to a gene: 12.

The rearrangement uses TRBV7-2 and TRBJ1-2; D might be TRBD1 (5 bases). V shed 5 bases and J shed 4 bases, with 23 bases lying between them. Looked up from germline, CDR1 is SGHTA and CDR2 is FQGNSA. The CDR3 spans 17 residues. CDR3 nucleotide sequence: TGTGCCAGCAGCAGCTTAGGATCTCCTAGACAGTCCTATGGCTACACCTTC. Translated: CASSSLGSPRQSYGYTF.

This clone has only a few counts. The chain has TRBV7-9 and TRBJ2-5; possible D gene TRBD2, 5 bases. V dropped 5 bases and J dropped 3 bases, with 16 bases sitting between them. The germline gives CDR1 SEHNR, CDR2 FQNEAQ (reference sequence). This CDR3 comprises 15 residues. The CDR3 nucleotides read TGTGCCAGCAGCCGCGGTGGGCTAGCAAAAGAGACCCAGTACTTC. Translating gives CASSRGGLAKETQYF.

This chain links TRBV28 with TRBJ2-3; maybe TRBD2 (6 bases). Germline CDR1 reads MDHEN; CDR2 reads SYDVKM. With 5 bases removed from V and 6 bases from J, the gap between germline ends came to 18 bases. This CDR3 has 15 amino acids. The CDR3 sequence is CASSRAGRASDTQYF. CDR3 DNA sequence: TGTGCCAGCAGTCGGGCGGGACGCGCATCCGATACGCAGTATTTT.

This chain uses TRBV7-8 with TRBJ2-1; 9 bases are a match to TRBD2. Germline V gene data show CDR1 as SGHVS and CDR2 as FQNEAQ. After removal of 4 bases from V and 4 bases from J, the junction contained 14 bases not matched to a gene. This CDR3 contains 18 residues. The CDR3 protein is CASSSPLVPSGTYNEQFF. In nucleotides, the CDR3 is TGTGCCAGCAGCTCTCCTCTTGTTCCTAGCGGGACTTACAATGAGCAGTTCTTC.

DNA for the CDR3: TGTGCCAGCAGCAAACGGGGGACAGGGGGGTTTACCTACGAGCAGTACTTC. It encodes CASSKRGTGGFTYEQYF. The rearrangement uses TRBV21-1 and TRBJ2-7; the D segment call TRBD1 is taken from the table without a DNA check. TRBV21-1 is flagged as a pseudogene. The CDR3 sequence is 17 residues long.

In its sample, this clone was seen a few times. One end of the junction varies from germline; a read error may be responsible. This chain connects TRBV19 to TRBJ1-1, with 7 positions matching TRBD1. The CDR3 contains 15 residues. Germline loops: CDR1 LNHDA, CDR2 SQIVND (reference sequence). This CDR3 reads CASSLPGTVNTEAFF. As DNA, the CDR3 is TGTGCCAGTAGTCTACCCGGGACAGTGAATACTGAAGCTTTCTTT.

This clone was picked up a small number of times. The CDR3 spells CASSLLGDRGLLVEQYF. Written as DNA, the CDR3 is TGTGCCAGCAGTTTATTAGGGGATAGGGGTTTGTTGGTCGAGCAGTACTTC. V and J are TRBV28 and TRBJ2-7, with D possibly TRBD1 on 5 matching bases. Per germline, CDR1 MDHEN and CDR2 SYDVKM. The V end lost 1 base, the J end lost 6 bases, and 22 bases lay between the germline ends. This CDR3 is built from 17 residues.

This clone was counted between two and nine times. The chain joins TRBV7-2 to TRBJ2-7; TRBD2 matches at 10 bases. With 4 bases clipped from V and 2 bases from J, the junction kept 8 bases outside the gene matches. Germline CDR1 reads SGHTA; CDR2 reads FQGNSA. This CDR3 is 16 amino acids long. The CDR3 DNA reads as TGTGCCAGCAGCTCCCACTTAGCGGGAGGCACCTACGAGCAGTACTTC. It yields the protein CASSSHLAGGTYEQYF. Full variable domain (remainder filled in from reference TRBV7-2 and TRBJ2-7): GAGVSQSPSNKVTEKGKDVELRCDPISGHTALYWYRQSLGQGLEFLIYFQGNSAPDKSGLPSDRFSAERTGGSVSTLTIQRTQQEDSAVYLCASSSHLAGGTYEQYFGPGTRLTVT.

There are a few counts of this clone. The chain uses TRBV7-2 and TRBJ1-1; 9 bases align to TRBD1. CDR3 length equals 15 residues. CDR1 and CDR2 (germline): SGHTA, FQGNSA. V shed 5 bases and J 1 base; nucleotides not matched to a gene: 5. CDR3 in amino acids: CASSPGQGRNTEAFF. Written as DNA, the CDR3 is TGTGCCAGCAGCCCGGGACAGGGAAGGAACACTGAAGCTTTCTTT.

The chain employs TRBV7-2 and TRBJ2-7; a weak D match, TRBD2 (5 bases). The CDR3 has 13 residues. With 4 bases removed from V and 3 bases from J, the gap between germline ends came to 10 bases. Germline V CDR1 and CDR2: SGHTA, FQGNSA. Written as DNA, the CDR3 is TGTGCCAGCAGCTCCCGAGGGTACTACGAGCAGTACTTC. Translation: CASSSRGYYEQYF.

The J gene is TRBJ2-7, the V gene TRBV29-1, with D tentatively TRBD1 (6 bases). The CDR3 has 13 amino acids. Germline V gives CDR1 SQVTM, CDR2 ANQGSEA. Trimming cost V 2 bases and J 4 bases, with 12 bases left between them. The chain's CDR3 is CSVEWQGKYEQYF. CDR3 DNA: TGCAGCGTTGAATGGCAGGGGAAGTACGAGCAGTACTTC.

This clone appeared a few times. The chain is built from TRBV5-6 and TRBJ2-7; 7 nucleotides match TRBD1. This CDR3 is 13 amino acids long. CDR1 SGHDT and CDR2 YYEEEE come from the germline V gene. The V and J ends lost 1 base and 6 bases, in that order; junction bases with no gene match: 4. In DNA, the CDR3 is TGTGCCAGCAGCTTGCCTCCAGGGGGCGAGCAGTACTTC. Its protein is CASSLPPGGEQYF.

V usage is TRBV5-4 and J usage is TRBJ2-1, with a tentative D call TRBD2 (5 bases). The CDR3 has 15 amino acids. With 0 bases removed from V and 4 bases from J, the gap between germline ends came to 11 bases. Germline V gives CDR1 SGHNT, CDR2 YYREEE (reference sequence). CDR3 protein: CASSLGAGVYNEQFF. The CDR3 nucleotides read TGTGCCAGCAGCTTGGGTGCCGGGGTATACAATGAGCAGTTCTTC.